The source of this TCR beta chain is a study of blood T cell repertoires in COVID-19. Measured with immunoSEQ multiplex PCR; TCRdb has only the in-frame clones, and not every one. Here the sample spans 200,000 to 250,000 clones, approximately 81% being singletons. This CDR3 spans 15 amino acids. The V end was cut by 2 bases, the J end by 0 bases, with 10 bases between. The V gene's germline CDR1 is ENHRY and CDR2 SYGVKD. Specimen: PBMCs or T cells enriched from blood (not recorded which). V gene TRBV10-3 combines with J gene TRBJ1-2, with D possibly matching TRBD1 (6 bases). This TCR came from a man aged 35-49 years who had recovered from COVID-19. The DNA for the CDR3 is TGTGCCATCAGTGAGGTGGCAGGGGCTAACTATGGCTACACCTTC. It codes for CAISEVAGANYGYTF.